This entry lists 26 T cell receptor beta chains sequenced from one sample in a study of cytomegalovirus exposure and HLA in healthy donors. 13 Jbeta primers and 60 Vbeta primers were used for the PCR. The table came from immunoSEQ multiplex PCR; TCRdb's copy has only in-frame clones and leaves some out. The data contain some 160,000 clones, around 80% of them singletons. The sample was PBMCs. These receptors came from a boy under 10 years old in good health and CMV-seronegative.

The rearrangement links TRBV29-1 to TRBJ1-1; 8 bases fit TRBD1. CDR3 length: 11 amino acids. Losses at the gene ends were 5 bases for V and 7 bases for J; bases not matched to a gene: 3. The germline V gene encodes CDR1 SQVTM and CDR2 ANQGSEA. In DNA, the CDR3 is TGCAGCGTTACAGGGGGATATGAAGCTTTCTTT. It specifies CSVTGGYEAFF. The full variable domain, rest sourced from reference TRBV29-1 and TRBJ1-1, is SAVISQKPSRDICQRGTSLTIQCQVDSQVTMMFWYRQQPGQSLTLIATANQGSEATYESGFVIDKFPISRPNLTFSTLTVSNMSPEDSSIYLCSVTGGYEAFFGQGTRLTVV.

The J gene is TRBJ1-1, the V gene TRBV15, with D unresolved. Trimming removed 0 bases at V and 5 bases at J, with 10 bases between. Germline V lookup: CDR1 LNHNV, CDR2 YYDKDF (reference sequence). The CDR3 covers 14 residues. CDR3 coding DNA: TGTGCCACCAGCAGAGAGTATGGCGGGACTGAAGCTTTCTTT. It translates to CATSREYGGTEAFF.

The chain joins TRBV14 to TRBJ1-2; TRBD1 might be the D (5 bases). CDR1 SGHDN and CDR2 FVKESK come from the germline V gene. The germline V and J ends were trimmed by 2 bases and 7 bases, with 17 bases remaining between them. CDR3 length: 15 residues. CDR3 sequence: CASSQILQGTGGYTF. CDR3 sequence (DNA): TGTGCCAGCAGCCAAATCCTCCAGGGTACGGGTGGCTACACCTTC.

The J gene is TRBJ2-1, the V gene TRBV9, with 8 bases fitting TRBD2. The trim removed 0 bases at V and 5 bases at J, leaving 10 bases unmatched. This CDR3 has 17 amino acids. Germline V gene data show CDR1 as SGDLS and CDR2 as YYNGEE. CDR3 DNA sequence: TGTGCCAGCAGCGTAGAAGACGGGGGGGCCTCAGACAATGAGCAGTTCTTC. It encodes CASSVEDGGASDNEQFF.

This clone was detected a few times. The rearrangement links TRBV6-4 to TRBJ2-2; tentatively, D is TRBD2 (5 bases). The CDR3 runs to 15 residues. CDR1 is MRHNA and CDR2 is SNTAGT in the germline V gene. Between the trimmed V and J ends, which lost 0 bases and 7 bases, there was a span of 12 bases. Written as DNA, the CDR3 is TGTGCCAGCAGTGACTCCGAGGGCGCCGGCGGGGAGCTGTTTTTT. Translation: CASSDSEGAGGELFF.

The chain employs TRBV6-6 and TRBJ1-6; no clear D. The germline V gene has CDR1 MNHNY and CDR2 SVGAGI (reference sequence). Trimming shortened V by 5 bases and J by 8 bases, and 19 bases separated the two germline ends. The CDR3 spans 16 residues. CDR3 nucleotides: TGTGCCAGCAGTATACTCGGGGAGCTGGGCCATTCACCCCTCCACTTT. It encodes CASSILGELGHSPLHF.

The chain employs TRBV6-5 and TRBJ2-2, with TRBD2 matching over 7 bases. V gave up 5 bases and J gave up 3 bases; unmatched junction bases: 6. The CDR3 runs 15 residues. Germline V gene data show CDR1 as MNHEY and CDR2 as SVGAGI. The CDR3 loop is CASSPESGDTGELFF. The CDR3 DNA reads TGTGCCAGCAGTCCAGAAAGCGGGGACACCGGGGAGCTGTTTTTT.

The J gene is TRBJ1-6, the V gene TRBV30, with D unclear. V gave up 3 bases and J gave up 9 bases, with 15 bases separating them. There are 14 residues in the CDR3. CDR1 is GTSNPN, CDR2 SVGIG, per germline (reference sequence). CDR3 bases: TGTGCCTGGAGAGGAAAGGCGGGAATTTCACCCCTCCACTTT. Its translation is CAWRGKAGISPLHF.

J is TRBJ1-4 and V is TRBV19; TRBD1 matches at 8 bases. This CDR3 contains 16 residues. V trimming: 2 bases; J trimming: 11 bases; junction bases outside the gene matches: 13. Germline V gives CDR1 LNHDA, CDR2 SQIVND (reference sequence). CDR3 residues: CASSITPGTGADKLFF. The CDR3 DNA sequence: TGTGCCAGTAGTATAACCCCCGGGACAGGCGCTGACAAACTGTTTTTT.

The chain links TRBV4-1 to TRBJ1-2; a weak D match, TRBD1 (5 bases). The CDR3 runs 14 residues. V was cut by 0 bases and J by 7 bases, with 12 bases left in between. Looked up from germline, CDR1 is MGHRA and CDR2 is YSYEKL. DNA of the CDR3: TGCGCCAGCAGCCAAGATTCGGAAAGGGGTGGCTACACCTTC. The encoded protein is CASSQDSERGGYTF.

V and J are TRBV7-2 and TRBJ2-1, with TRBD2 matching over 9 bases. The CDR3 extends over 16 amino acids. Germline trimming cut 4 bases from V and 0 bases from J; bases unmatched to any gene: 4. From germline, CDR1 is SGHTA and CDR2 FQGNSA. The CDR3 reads CASSYHSGSSYNEQFF. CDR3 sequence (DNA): TGTGCCAGCAGCTACCATAGCGGGAGCTCCTACAATGAGCAGTTCTTC.

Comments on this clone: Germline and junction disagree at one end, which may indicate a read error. CDR3 amino acids: CSSSLTGRGGYNSPLHF. The CDR3 DNA reads as TGTTCCAGCAGCTTAACCGGTCGCGGGGGGTATAATTCACCCCTCCACTTT. The chain uses TRBV7-3 and TRBJ1-6, with D maybe TRBD1 (5 bases). The germline V gene encodes CDR1 SGHTA and CDR2 FQGTGA. The CDR3 totals 17 residues.

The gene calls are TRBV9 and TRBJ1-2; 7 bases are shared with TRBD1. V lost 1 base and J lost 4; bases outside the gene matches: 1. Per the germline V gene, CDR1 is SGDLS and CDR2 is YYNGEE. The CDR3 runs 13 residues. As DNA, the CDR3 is TGTGCCAGCAGCGTAAGGGACAGCTATGGCTACACCTTC. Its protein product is CASSVRDSYGYTF.

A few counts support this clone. The CDR3: CASSSTAAGGVVYTF. The CDR3 nucleotides are TGTGCCAGCAGCTCGACCGCGGCCGGGGGAGTTGTCTACACCTTC. V usage is TRBV7-2 and J usage is TRBJ1-2, with D maybe TRBD1 (5 bases). CDR3 length equals 15 residues. V was trimmed by 4 bases and J by 10 bases, leaving 22 bases between them. Per the germline V gene, CDR1 is SGHTA and CDR2 is FQGNSA.

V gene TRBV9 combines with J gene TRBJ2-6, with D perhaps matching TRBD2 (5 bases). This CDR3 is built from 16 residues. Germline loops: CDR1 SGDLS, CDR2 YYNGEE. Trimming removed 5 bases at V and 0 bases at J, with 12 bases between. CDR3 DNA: TGTGCCAGCAGAAAGGAGGAATACTCTGGGGCCAACGTCCTGACTTTC. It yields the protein CASRKEEYSGANVLTF. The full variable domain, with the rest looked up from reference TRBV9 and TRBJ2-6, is DSGVTQTPKHLITATGQRVTLRCSPRSGDLSVYWYQQSLDQGLQFLIQYYNGEERAKGNILERFSAQQFPDLHSELNLSSLELGDSALYFCASRKEEYSGANVLTFGAGSRLTVL.

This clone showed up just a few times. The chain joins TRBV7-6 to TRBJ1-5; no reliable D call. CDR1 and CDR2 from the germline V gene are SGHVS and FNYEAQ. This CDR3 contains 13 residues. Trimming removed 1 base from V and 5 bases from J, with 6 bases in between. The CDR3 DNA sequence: TGTGCCAGCAGCTTAGGAGTAGATCAGCCCCAGCATTTT. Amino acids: CASSLGVDQPQHF.

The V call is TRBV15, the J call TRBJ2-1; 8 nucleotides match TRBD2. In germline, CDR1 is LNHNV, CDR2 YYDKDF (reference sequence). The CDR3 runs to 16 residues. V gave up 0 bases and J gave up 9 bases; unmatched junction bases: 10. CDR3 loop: CATSRDWSSGYPEQFF. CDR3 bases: TGTGCCACCAGCAGAGATTGGTCTAGCGGGTATCCTGAGCAGTTCTTC.

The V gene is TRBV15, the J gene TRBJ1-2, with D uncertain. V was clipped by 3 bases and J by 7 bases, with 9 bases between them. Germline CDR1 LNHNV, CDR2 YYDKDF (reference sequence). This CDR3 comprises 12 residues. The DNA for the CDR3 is TGTGCCACCAGCAGGACATCCTCTGGCTACACCTTC. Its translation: CATSRTSSGYTF.

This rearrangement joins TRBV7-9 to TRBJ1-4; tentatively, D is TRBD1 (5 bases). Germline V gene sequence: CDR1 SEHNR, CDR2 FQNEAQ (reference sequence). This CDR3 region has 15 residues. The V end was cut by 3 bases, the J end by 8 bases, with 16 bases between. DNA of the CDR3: TGTGCCAGCAGCTTGAGTCGGCAGGGCGTGGAAAAACTGTTTTTT. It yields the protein CASSLSRQGVEKLFF.

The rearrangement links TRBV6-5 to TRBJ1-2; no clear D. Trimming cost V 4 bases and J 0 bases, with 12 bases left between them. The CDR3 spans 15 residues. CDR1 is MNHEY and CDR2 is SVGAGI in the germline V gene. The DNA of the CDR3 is TGTGCCAGCAGTTCCTCGGGCAGAGCTAACTATGGCTACACCTTC. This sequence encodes CASSSSGRANYGYTF.

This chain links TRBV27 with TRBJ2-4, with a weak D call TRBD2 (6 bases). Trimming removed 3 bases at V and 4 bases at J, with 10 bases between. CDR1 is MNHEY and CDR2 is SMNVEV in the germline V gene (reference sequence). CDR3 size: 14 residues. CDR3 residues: CASSFGGPKNIQYF. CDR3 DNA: TGTGCCAGCAGTTTCGGGGGACCGAAAAACATTCAGTACTTC.

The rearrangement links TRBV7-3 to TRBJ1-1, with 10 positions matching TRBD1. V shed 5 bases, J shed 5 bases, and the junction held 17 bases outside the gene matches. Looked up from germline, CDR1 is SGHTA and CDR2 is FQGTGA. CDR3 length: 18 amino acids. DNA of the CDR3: TGTGCCAGCAGCGCTCTCTTTCGGGACAGGGGTGAAGGTACTGAAGCTTTCTTT. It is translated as CASSALFRDRGEGTEAFF.

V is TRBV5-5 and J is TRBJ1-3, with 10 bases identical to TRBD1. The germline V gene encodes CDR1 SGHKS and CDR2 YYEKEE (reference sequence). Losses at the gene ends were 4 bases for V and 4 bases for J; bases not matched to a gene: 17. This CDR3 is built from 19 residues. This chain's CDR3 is CASSPFRTGGIVAGNTIYF. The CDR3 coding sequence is TGTGCCAGCAGCCCGTTTCGGACAGGGGGGATAGTAGCCGGAAACACCATATATTTT.

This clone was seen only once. The CDR3 sequence is CASSATWGGNQPQHF. CDR3 DNA: TGTGCCAGCAGCGCCACCTGGGGAGGCAATCAGCCCCAGCATTTT. The V and J genes are TRBV9 and TRBJ1-5, with unresolved D. V was pared by 3 bases and J by 2 bases, with 12 bases between. The germline CDR1 and CDR2 sequences are SGDLS and YYNGEE. This CDR3 comprises 15 residues.

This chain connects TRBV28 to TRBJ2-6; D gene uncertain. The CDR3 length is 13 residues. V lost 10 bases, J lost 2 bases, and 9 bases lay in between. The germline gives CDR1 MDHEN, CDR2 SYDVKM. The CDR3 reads CATERTGANVLTF. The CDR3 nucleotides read TGTGCCACCGAGAGGACTGGGGCCAACGTCCTGACTTTC.

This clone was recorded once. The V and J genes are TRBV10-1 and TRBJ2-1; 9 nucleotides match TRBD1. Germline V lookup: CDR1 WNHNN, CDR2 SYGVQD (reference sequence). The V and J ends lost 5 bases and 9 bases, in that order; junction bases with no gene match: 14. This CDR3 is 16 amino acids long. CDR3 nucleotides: TGCGCCAGCAGTTTTTCCCCGGGACAGGGTACTGGTGAGCAGTTCTTC. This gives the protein CASSFSPGQGTGEQFF.